A selection of T cell receptor beta chains follows, all from one sample in a study of shared clonotypes between healthy human individuals. Using immunoSEQ multiplex PCR, the repertoire was profiled, and TCRdb retains in-frame clones only, with some absent. The table has around 560,000 clones, 85% to 95% seen once. Sequencing was performed on naive CD8+ T cells sorted from blood. The receptors originated from a woman between 25 and 40 years old in good health. Both conserved end residues are part of each CDR3. A D gene is named only where the DNA matches it firmly. Rows may omit the clone size; those that give it use once, few, many or a size class.

v_call: TRBV4-1; j_call: TRBJ1-4; clone_size: -; d_call: -; cdr3_aa: CASSQEQVRVNEKLFF; cdr3_nt: TGCGCCAGCAGCCAAGAGCAGGTCAGGGTGAACGAAAAACTGTTTTTT
v_call: TRBV7-9; j_call: TRBJ1-1; clone_size: -; d_call: -; cdr3_aa: CASSHGQGTEAFF; cdr3_nt: TGTGCCAGCAGCCACGGGCAGGGAACTGAAGCTTTCTTT
v_call: TRBV7-7; j_call: TRBJ2-1; clone_size: -; d_call: -; cdr3_aa: CASSLYLASNEQFF; cdr3_nt: TGTGCCAGCAGCTTATACCTAGCGTCGAATGAGCAGTTCTTC
v_call: TRBV5-1; j_call: TRBJ2-7; clone_size: -; d_call: TRBD1; cdr3_aa: CASSPEGGLTEQYF; cdr3_nt: TGCGCCAGCAGCCCCGAAGGGGGCCTCACCGAGCAGTACTTC
v_call: TRBV6-1; j_call: TRBJ1-1; clone_size: -; d_call: -; cdr3_aa: CASSERKGGERTEAFF; cdr3_nt: TGTGCCAGCAGTGAGAGAAAGGGGGGTGAGAGGACTGAAGCTTTCTTT
v_call: TRBV9; j_call: TRBJ2-1; clone_size: -; d_call: -; cdr3_aa: CASSAGKLTGFSYNEQFF; cdr3_nt: TGTGCCAGCAGCGCGGGGAAACTAACAGGGTTTTCCTACAATGAGCAGTTCTTC
v_call: TRBV27; j_call: TRBJ2-7; clone_size: -; d_call: -; cdr3_aa: CASSFGKPYEQYF; cdr3_nt: TGTGCCAGCAGTTTCGGTAAGCCCTACGAGCAGTACTTC
v_call: TRBV5-8; j_call: TRBJ1-2; clone_size: -; d_call: -; cdr3_aa: CASSLMGAGYTF; cdr3_nt: TGTGCCAGCAGCTTGATGGGGGCAGGCTACACCTTC
v_call: TRBV13; j_call: TRBJ2-3; clone_size: -; d_call: -; cdr3_aa: CASSVRGTDTQYF; cdr3_nt: TGTGCCAGCAGCGTTCGGGGGACAGATACGCAGTATTTT
v_call: TRBV2; j_call: TRBJ2-2; clone_size: once; d_call: -; cdr3_aa: CASSKRGVATGELFF; cdr3_nt: TGTGCCAGCAGCAAAAGGGGAGTGGCCACCGGGGAGCTGTTTTTT
v_call: TRBV5-6; j_call: TRBJ2-4; clone_size: -; d_call: -; cdr3_aa: CASSSGPILNIQYF; cdr3_nt: TGTGCCAGCAGTTCGGGTCCGATCCTAAACATTCAGTACTTC
v_call: TRBV4-1; j_call: TRBJ2-7; clone_size: -; d_call: -; cdr3_aa: CASSRIALGPQYF; cdr3_nt: TGCGCCAGCAGCCGGATCGCCTTGGGACCGCAGTACTTC
v_call: TRBV7-9; j_call: TRBJ2-7; clone_size: -; d_call: TRBD2; cdr3_aa: CASSFRTSFHEQYF; cdr3_nt: TGTGCCAGCAGCTTCCGGACTAGCTTCCACGAGCAGTACTTC
v_call: TRBV5-6; j_call: TRBJ1-2; clone_size: few; d_call: -; cdr3_aa: CASSNTGGYTF; cdr3_nt: TGTGCCAGCAGTAATACAGGGGGCTACACCTTC
v_call: TRBV27; j_call: TRBJ2-1; clone_size: once; d_call: TRBD2; cdr3_aa: CASWGLAGGNEQFF; cdr3_nt: TGTGCCAGCTGGGGACTAGCGGGAGGTAATGAGCAGTTCTTC
v_call: TRBV6-5; j_call: TRBJ1-2; clone_size: -; d_call: -; cdr3_aa: CASSYSGWYSYGYTF; cdr3_nt: TGTGCCAGCAGTTACTCCGGGTGGTATAGCTATGGCTACACCTTC
v_call: TRBV2; j_call: TRBJ2-5; clone_size: -; d_call: -; cdr3_aa: CASSALEFGAEGETQYF; cdr3_nt: TGTGCCAGCAGCGCGCTCGAGTTCGGGGCGGAGGGAGAGACCCAGTACTTC
v_call: TRBV7-9; j_call: TRBJ2-5; clone_size: -; d_call: -; cdr3_aa: CASSPPLAPKETQYF; cdr3_nt: TGTGCCAGCAGCCCACCCTTAGCGCCGAAAGAGACCCAGTACTTC
v_call: TRBV14; j_call: TRBJ2-5; clone_size: -; d_call: TRBD1; cdr3_aa: CASSPYSGTGDGETQYF; cdr3_nt: TGTGCCAGCAGTCCCTACTCCGGGACAGGGGACGGAGAGACCCAGTACTTC
v_call: TRBV2; j_call: TRBJ2-2; clone_size: -; d_call: -; cdr3_aa: CASRGPDAGELFF; cdr3_nt: TGTGCCAGCAGGGGACCAGACGCCGGGGAGCTGTTTTTT
v_call: TRBV5-1; j_call: TRBJ2-7; clone_size: -; d_call: TRBD1; cdr3_aa: CASSLGQGKLTYEQYF; cdr3_nt: TGCGCCAGCAGCTTGGGACAGGGTAAGCTGACCTACGAGCAGTACTTC
v_call: TRBV7-6; j_call: TRBJ2-2; clone_size: once; d_call: -; cdr3_aa: CASSRSGPNTGELFF; cdr3_nt: TGTGCCAGCAGCCGATCTGGACCGAACACCGGGGAGCTGTTTTTT
v_call: TRBV27; j_call: TRBJ2-2; clone_size: -; d_call: -; cdr3_aa: CASSLVPGIATGELFF; cdr3_nt: TGTGCCAGCAGTTTAGTTCCGGGAATCGCAACCGGGGAGCTGTTTTTT
v_call: TRBV2; j_call: TRBJ1-2; clone_size: -; d_call: -; cdr3_aa: CASSVGTTNYGYTF; cdr3_nt: TGTGCCAGCAGTGTTGGGACAACCAACTATGGCTACACCTTC
v_call: TRBV25-1; j_call: TRBJ2-7; clone_size: -; d_call: -; cdr3_aa: CASSYSPGIYEQYF; cdr3_nt: TGTGCCAGCAGTTACTCACCCGGGATCTACGAGCAGTACTTC
v_call: TRBV28; j_call: TRBJ2-1; clone_size: -; d_call: TRBD2; cdr3_aa: CASRGDSGTDEQFF; cdr3_nt: TGTGCCAGCCGGGGAGACAGCGGGACCGATGAGCAGTTCTTC
v_call: TRBV5-8; j_call: TRBJ2-1; clone_size: -; d_call: -; cdr3_aa: CASSLAYNEQFF; cdr3_nt: TGTGCCAGCAGCTTGGCCTACAATGAGCAGTTCTTC
v_call: TRBV5-1; j_call: TRBJ2-7; clone_size: -; d_call: TRBD2; cdr3_aa: CASSFASGKYEQYF; cdr3_nt: TGCGCCAGCAGCTTCGCTAGCGGGAAGTACGAGCAGTACTTC
v_call: TRBV7-8; j_call: TRBJ2-1; clone_size: -; d_call: TRBD1; cdr3_aa: CASKGTDTYNEQFF; cdr3_nt: TGTGCCAGCAAAGGGACAGATACCTACAATGAGCAGTTCTTC
v_call: TRBV7-9; j_call: TRBJ1-1; clone_size: -; d_call: TRBD1; cdr3_aa: CASRQGASTEAFF; cdr3_nt: TGTGCCAGTCGACAGGGGGCAAGCACTGAAGCTTTCTTT
v_call: TRBV6-5; j_call: TRBJ2-5; clone_size: -; d_call: -; cdr3_aa: CASSYDQELRGETQYF; cdr3_nt: TGTGCCAGCAGTTACGATCAGGAATTGAGAGGAGAGACCCAGTACTTC
v_call: TRBV4-1; j_call: TRBJ2-7; clone_size: -; d_call: -; cdr3_aa: CASSLRSGYSYEQYF; cdr3_nt: TGCGCCAGCAGCCTCCGTAGCGGTTACTCCTACGAGCAGTACTTC
v_call: TRBV5-6; j_call: TRBJ2-7; clone_size: -; d_call: TRBD2; cdr3_aa: CASSLGGYEQYF; cdr3_nt: TGTGCCAGCAGCCTGGGGGGGTACGAGCAGTACTTC
v_call: TRBV9; j_call: TRBJ2-5; clone_size: -; d_call: TRBD2; cdr3_aa: CASSVVAGGQETQYF; cdr3_nt: TGTGCCAGCAGCGTTGTAGCGGGAGGACAAGAGACCCAGTACTTC
v_call: TRBV19; j_call: TRBJ2-3; clone_size: -; d_call: TRBD2; cdr3_aa: CASLQTSGGGSTDTQYF; cdr3_nt: TGTGCCAGTCTTCAGACTAGCGGGGGTGGTAGCACAGATACGCAGTATTTT
v_call: TRBV4-1; j_call: TRBJ1-6; clone_size: -; d_call: -; cdr3_aa: CASSQDRIDSPLHF; cdr3_nt: TGCGCCAGCAGCCAAGATCGGATAGATTCACCCCTCCACTTT
v_call: TRBV29-1; j_call: TRBJ2-1; clone_size: -; d_call: -; cdr3_aa: CSVVGDNEQFF; cdr3_nt: TGCAGCGTTGTGGGGGACAATGAGCAGTTCTTC